This T cell receptor beta chain was identified during a study of CD8 T cells in Susac syndrome. Study results and limitations: In Susac syndrome, the CD4+ T cell repertoires did not show clonal expansion.

In the case of this clonotype: The antigen is not known.

The trim removed 4 bases at V and 0 bases at J, leaving 10 bases unmatched. Germline V CDR1 and CDR2: LGHNA, YSLEER. The CDR3 sequence is 17 residues long. It was with random hexamers that about 0.45 to 1 ug RNA was reverse transcribed. Amplification of the TCR beta CDR3 was carried out by immunoSEQ multiplex PCR, which spanned a total of 54 Vbeta and 13 Jbeta segments. TCRdb analysed the immunoSEQ multiplex PCR reads with MiXCR anew, one entry per CDR3 protein. The table has 170,000 or so distinct CDR3 sequences, roughly 95% seen once. The T cells that were sequenced for TCR beta were CD8+ and CD4+ cells from blood. Diagnostic criteria for definite or probable disease, in their recently defined form, were met by the patients with Susac syndrome.

Sequences were obtained from CD4+ T cells from PBMCs. The receptor's source is a human donor with Susac syndrome. The chain employs TRBV4-3 and TRBJ2-3; the match to TRBD1 covers 7 bases. The CDR3 is CASSPSSDRSSTDTQYF. Written as DNA, the CDR3 is TGCGCCAGCAGCCCATCCTCGGACAGGTCAAGCACAGATACGCAGTATTTT.